Detailed here is one T cell receptor (beta chain). Its target is unknown. Each CDR3 protein is one row after TCRdb ran MiXCR on the 5' RACE reads. This sample has approximately 490,000 distinct CDR3 sequences; approximately 20% occur once, and the top ten carry about 0.48%. These data belong to a study of identical twins. Study observations and caveats: The study based its conclusions on cross-sectional statistical analysis and did not follow the same donors. The abundant beta clonotypes from cord blood had fewer insertions, and memory repertoires had none of this.

This same sample was also part of a study on yellow fever vaccine responses in identical twins. That study adds: In identical twins, vaccine T cell responses appeared partly shared and partly individual.

The sequence was obtained from a woman aged 18 to 35 in good health. Sequencing was performed on CD4+ T cells sorted from blood.

In DNA, the CDR3 is TGTGCCAGCACCCGCGAGACCACAGATACGCAGTATTTT. The encoded protein is CASTRETTDTQYF. V usage is TRBV7-9 and J usage is TRBJ2-3; no definite D call. This CDR3 spans 13 amino acids. Germline V CDR1 and CDR2: SEHNR, FQNEAQ (reference sequence). V lost 7 bases and J lost 2, with 10 bases in between.